This TCR beta chain is drawn from a study of T-cell reconstitution after alpha-beta-depleted transplantation in children. V was pared by 0 bases and J by 1 base, with 9 bases between. Germline lookup yields CDR1 DFQATT and CDR2 SNEGSKA (reference sequence). This CDR3 has 14 amino acids. As it was prepared, the TCRbeta library received unique molecular identifiers. TCRdb redid the calling of the PCR reads with MiXCR, one entry per CDR3 protein. The table has about 400,000 distinct CDR3 sequences, 20% seen once. This clonotype has ten or more counts. The sequencing used PBMCs from the stem cell graft donor, collected from the stem cell graft. This rearrangement joins TRBV20-1 to TRBJ1-1, with D uncertain. This sequence originates from a human donor who donated a stem cell graft to a child with acute myeloid leukemia. The CDR3 sequence is CSAREIGWNTEAFF. The DNA of the CDR3 is TGCAGTGCTAGAGAAATTGGATGGAACACTGAAGCTTTCTTT.